The clone carrying this TCR beta chain was observed a few times. The antigen is undetermined. Unique molecular identifiers (one per individual cDNA molecule) were attached. TCRdb independently ran MiXCR on the 5' RACE reads; one entry per CDR3 protein. The sample holds about 81,000 distinct CDR3 sequences, less than 8% seen once. These data come from a study of early T cells in non-severe SARS-CoV-2 infection. Study as a whole: Bulk RNA taken from unsorted whole blood was sequenced, leaving chains unpaired. Findings and limits, study-wide: Reliance on VDJdb matching favored anti-spike CD8 responses; private and CD4 specificities were missed.

The CDR3 covers 12 residues. Germline-derived CDR1 and CDR2 are MNHEY and SVGAGI. The V end lost 5 bases, the J end lost 10 bases, and 12 bases lay between the germline ends. The sequence was collected from an adult who was a healthcare worker with PCR-confirmed SARS-CoV-2 infection or an uninfected control (not recorded which). The specimen sequenced was whole blood. The J gene is TRBJ2-1, the V gene TRBV6-5; D gene ambiguous. Here the CDR3 reads CASSGSSREQFF. CDR3 sequence (DNA): TGTGCCAGCAGTGGATCCTCTAGGGAGCAGTTCTTC.